A single sample gave rise to the 12 T cell receptor beta chains below, sequenced in a study of T cell clones after liver transplantation. Clones were read by immunoSEQ multiplex PCR, and TCRdb kept only the in-frame ones, dropping some. This sample has tens of thousands of clones, with 85% to 95% found just once. The sample was CD8+ T cells from blood, taken less than 27 months after liver transplant. These receptors originate from a human patient who received a liver transplant. Some T cells may have originated in the graft donor.

The chain joins TRBV18 to TRBJ1-1, with 7 bases identical to TRBD1. CDR1 is KGHSH and CDR2 is LQKENI in the germline V gene. The CDR3 covers 15 residues. V was pared by 3 bases and J by 4 bases, with 8 bases of the junction left unmatched. CDR3 region: CASSPPTGVATEAFF. DNA for the CDR3: TGTGCCAGCTCACCGCCAACAGGGGTTGCCACTGAAGCTTTCTTT.

J is TRBJ1-5 and V is TRBV28; TRBD1 matches 7 bases. Germline V CDR1 and CDR2: MDHEN, SYDVKM. V was clipped by 7 bases and J by 0 bases; unmatched bases: 9. The CDR3 is 16 residues long. The CDR3 region is CASNPGTAYSNQPQHF. CDR3 nucleotides: TGTGCCAGCAACCCAGGGACAGCTTATAGCAATCAGCCCCAGCATTTT.

This clone was recorded a few times. This chain joins TRBV19 and TRBJ2-7, with D maybe TRBD2 (6 bases). CDR1 and CDR2 (germline): LNHDA, SQIVND (reference sequence). V was shortened by 9 bases and J by 7 bases, with 13 bases between the two germline ends. CDR3 length: 11 residues. CDR3 sequence reads: CASRKAGEQYF. In nucleotides, the CDR3 is TGTGCCAGCCGGAAGGCGGGGGAGCAGTACTTC. The variable domain in full, completed from reference TRBV19 and TRBJ2-7, reads DGGITQSPKYLFRKEGQNVTLSCEQNLNHDAMYWYRQDPGQGLRLIYYSQIVNDFQKGDIAEGYSVSREKKESFPLTVTSAQKNPTAFYLCASRKAGEQYFGPGTRLTVT.

The chain carries TRBV5-1 and TRBJ2-7, with TRBD2 matching 14 bases. Germline loops: CDR1 SGHRS, CDR2 YFSETQ. V was clipped by 4 bases and J by 5 bases; unmatched bases: 11. This CDR3 contains 17 residues. CDR3 sequence (DNA): TGCGCCAGCAGCCAGAGGGGGACTAGCGGGAGTGGAAACGAGCAGTACTTC. Amino acid sequence: CASSQRGTSGSGNEQYF.

The chain links TRBV27 to TRBJ2-7; TRBD1 aligns across 10 bases. The CDR3 sequence is 15 residues long. From germline, CDR1 is MNHEY and CDR2 SMNVEV (reference sequence). The J segment lost 5 bases and the V segment lost 5 bases, leaving 9 bases of the junction unmatched. CDR3 nucleotides: TGTGCCAGCAGTACAGGGACAGGGGTGGCCCACGAGCAGTACTTC. Protein: CASSTGTGVAHEQYF.

The J gene is TRBJ2-1, the V gene TRBV25-1, with D tentatively TRBD1 or TRBD2 (6 bases each). Germline V gene lookup returns CDR1 MGHDK and CDR2 SYGVNS. The CDR3 has 14 amino acids. Trimming removed 6 bases from V and 6 bases from J, with 15 bases in between. CDR3 coding DNA: TGTGCCAGCAGGCCGGGGTGGGGGGCCAATGAGCAGTTCTTC. Translated, it gives CASRPGWGANEQFF. Filled out from reference TRBV25-1 and TRBJ2-1, the complete variable domain reads EADIYQTPRYLVIGTGKKITLECSQTMGHDKMYWYQQDPGMELHLIHYSYGVNSTEKGDLSSESTVSRIRTEHFPLTLESARPSHTSQYLCASRPGWGANEQFFGPGTRLTVL.

The rearrangement links TRBV11-3 to TRBJ2-7, with D unresolved. Trimming took 4 bases from V and 3 from J, leaving 10 bases between them. The CDR3 contains 13 residues. CDR1 is SGHNT and CDR2 is YENEEA in the germline V gene. The CDR3 region is CASSSLEFYEQYF. CDR3 DNA sequence: TGTGCCAGCAGCTCATTGGAGTTCTACGAGCAGTACTTC.

The chain couples TRBV27 to TRBJ2-5, with 7 nucleotides matching TRBD2. Trimming cost V 5 bases and J 1 base; bases outside gene matches: 4. The CDR3 is made up of 14 amino acids. Germline lookup yields CDR1 MNHEY and CDR2 SMNVEV (reference sequence). CDR3 amino acids: CASSPSGIQETQYF. DNA for the CDR3: TGTGCCAGCAGTCCTAGCGGAATCCAAGAGACCCAGTACTTC.

V usage is TRBV19 and J usage is TRBJ2-7; TRBD1 aligns across 7 bases. CDR3 length: 15 residues. V lost 5 bases, J lost 3 bases, and 10 bases stayed unmatched. CDR1 and CDR2 from the germline V gene are LNHDA and SQIVND (reference sequence). CDR3 bases: TGTGCCAGTAGTCCCCTTCCCGGGACAGACTACGAGCAGTACTTC. Protein: CASSPLPGTDYEQYF. Using reference TRBV19 and TRBJ2-7 for the parts outside the CDR3, the full variable domain is DGGITQSPKYLFRKEGQNVTLSCEQNLNHDAMYWYRQDPGQGLRLIYYSQIVNDFQKGDIAEGYSVSREKKESFPLTVTSAQKNPTAFYLCASSPLPGTDYEQYFGPGTRLTVT.

The chain has TRBV5-5 and TRBJ2-7; unclear D gene. This CDR3 region has 12 residues. In germline, CDR1 is SGHKS, CDR2 YYEKEE (reference sequence). Trimming stripped 4 bases from V and 3 bases from J, with 8 bases between. CDR3: CASSPQGYEQYF. The CDR3, as DNA: TGTGCCAGCAGCCCCCAAGGCTACGAGCAGTACTTC. Complete variable domain (other parts from reference TRBV5-5 and TRBJ2-7): DAGVTQSPTHLIKTRGQQVTLRCSPISGHKSVSWYQQVLGQGPQFIFQYYEKEERGRGNFPDRFSARQFPNYSSELNVNALLLGDSALYLCASSPQGYEQYFGPGTRLTVT.

The V call is TRBV10-2, the J call TRBJ1-4; TRBD1 matches 8 bases. This CDR3 region has 14 residues. Germline loops: CDR1 WSHSY, CDR2 SAAADI. J gave up 8 bases and V 6 bases, and 8 bases lay outside the gene matches. The CDR3 protein is CASSFGTGAEKLFF. CDR3 coding DNA: TGCGCCAGCAGCTTCGGGACAGGAGCCGAAAAACTGTTTTTT.

The chain has TRBV27 and TRBJ1-1; 12 nucleotides line up with TRBD1. This CDR3 comprises 18 residues. After removal of 5 bases from V and 4 bases from J, the junction contained 14 bases not matched to a gene. Per germline, CDR1 MNHEY and CDR2 SMNVEV (reference sequence). CDR3 loop: CASSPVLGQGAVGTEAFF. Here the CDR3 DNA reads TGTGCCAGCAGTCCAGTCCTGGGACAGGGGGCCGTCGGCACTGAAGCTTTCTTT.